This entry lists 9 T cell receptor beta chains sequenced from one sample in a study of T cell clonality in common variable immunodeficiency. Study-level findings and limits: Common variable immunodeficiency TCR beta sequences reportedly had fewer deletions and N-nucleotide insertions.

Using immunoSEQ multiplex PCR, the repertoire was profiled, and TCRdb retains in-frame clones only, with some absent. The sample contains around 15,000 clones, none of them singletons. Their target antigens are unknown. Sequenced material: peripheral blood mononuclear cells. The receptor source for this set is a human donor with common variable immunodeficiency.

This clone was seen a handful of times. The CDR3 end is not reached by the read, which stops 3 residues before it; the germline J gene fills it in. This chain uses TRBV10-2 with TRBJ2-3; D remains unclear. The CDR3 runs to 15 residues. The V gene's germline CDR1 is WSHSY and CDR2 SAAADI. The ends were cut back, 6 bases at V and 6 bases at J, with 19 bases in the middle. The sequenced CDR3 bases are TGCGCCAGCAGACCTTTTAACAGCCTACAGGATACG. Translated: CASRPFNSLQDT. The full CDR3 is CASRPFNSLQDTQYF.

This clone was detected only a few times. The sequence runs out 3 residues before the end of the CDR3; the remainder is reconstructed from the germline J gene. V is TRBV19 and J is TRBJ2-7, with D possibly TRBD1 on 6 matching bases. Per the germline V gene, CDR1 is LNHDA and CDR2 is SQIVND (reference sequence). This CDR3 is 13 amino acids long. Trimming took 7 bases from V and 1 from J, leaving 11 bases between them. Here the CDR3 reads CASMGHLSYEQYF. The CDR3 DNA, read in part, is TGTGCCAGTATGGGACACCTTTCCTACGAG. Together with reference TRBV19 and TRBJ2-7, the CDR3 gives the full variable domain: DGGITQSPKYLFRKEGQNVTLSCEQNLNHDAMYWYRQDPGQGLRLIYYSQIVNDFQKGDIAEGYSVSREKKESFPLTVTSAQKNPTAFYLCASMGHLSYEQYFGPGTRLTVT.

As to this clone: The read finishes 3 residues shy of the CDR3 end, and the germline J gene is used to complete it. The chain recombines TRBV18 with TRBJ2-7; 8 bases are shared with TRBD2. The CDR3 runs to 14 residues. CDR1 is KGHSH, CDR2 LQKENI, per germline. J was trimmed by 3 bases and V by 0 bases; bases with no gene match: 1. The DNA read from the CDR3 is TGTGCCAGCTCACCACCCGCGGGAGGCTACGAG. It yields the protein CASSPPAGGYE. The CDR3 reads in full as CASSPPAGGYEQYF. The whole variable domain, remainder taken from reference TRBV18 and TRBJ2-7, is NAGVMQNPRHLVRRRGQEARLRCSPMKGHSHVYWYRQLPEEGLKFMVYLQKENIIDESGMPKERFSAEFPKEGPSILRIQQVVRGDSAAYFCASSPPAGGYEQYFGPGTRLTVT.

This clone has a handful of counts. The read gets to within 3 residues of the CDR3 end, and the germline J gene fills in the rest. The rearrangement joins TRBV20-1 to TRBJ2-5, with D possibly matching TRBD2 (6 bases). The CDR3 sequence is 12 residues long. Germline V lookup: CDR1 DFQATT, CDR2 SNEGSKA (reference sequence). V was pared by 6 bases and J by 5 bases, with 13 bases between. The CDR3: CSAGGGFETQYF. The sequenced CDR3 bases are TGCAGTGCCGGGGGTGGTTTCGAGACC.

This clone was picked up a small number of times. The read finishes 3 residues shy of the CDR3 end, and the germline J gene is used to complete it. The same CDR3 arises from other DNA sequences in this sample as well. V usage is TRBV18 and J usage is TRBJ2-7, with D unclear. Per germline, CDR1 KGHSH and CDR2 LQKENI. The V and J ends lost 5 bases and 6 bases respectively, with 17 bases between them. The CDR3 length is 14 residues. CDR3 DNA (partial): TGTGCCAGCTCAGGATCTTACCAGGCTGGCGAG. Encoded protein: CASSGSYQAGE. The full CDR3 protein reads CASSGSYQAGEQYF.

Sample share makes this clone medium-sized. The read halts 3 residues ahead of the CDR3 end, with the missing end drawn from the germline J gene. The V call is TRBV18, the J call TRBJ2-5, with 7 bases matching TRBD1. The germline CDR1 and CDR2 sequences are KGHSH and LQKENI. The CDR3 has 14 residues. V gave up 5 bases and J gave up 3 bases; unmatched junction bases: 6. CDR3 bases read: TGTGCCAGCTCAGACACAACAGGGGAAGAGACC. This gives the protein CASSDTTGEET. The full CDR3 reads CASSDTTGEETQYF.

CDR3 protein: CASSDARTADTQYF. The part of the CDR3 DNA that was read is TGTGCCAGCAGTGATGCGCGGACAGCAGATACG. The chain joins TRBV6-1 to TRBJ2-3; D is perhaps TRBD1 (6 bases). The CDR3 end lies 3 residues beyond the end of the read and is filled in from the germline J gene. The germline V and J ends were trimmed by 3 bases and 4 bases, with 11 bases remaining between them. The CDR3 sequence is 14 residues long. Germline V gives CDR1 MNHNS, CDR2 SASEGT.

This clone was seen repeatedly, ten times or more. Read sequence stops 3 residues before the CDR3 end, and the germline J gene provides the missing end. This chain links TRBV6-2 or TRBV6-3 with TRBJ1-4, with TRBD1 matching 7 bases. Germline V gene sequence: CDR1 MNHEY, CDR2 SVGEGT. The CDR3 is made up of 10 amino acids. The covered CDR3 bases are TGTGCCGCTACTAGGGGGCAA. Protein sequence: CAATRGQ. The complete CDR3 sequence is CAATRGQLFF.

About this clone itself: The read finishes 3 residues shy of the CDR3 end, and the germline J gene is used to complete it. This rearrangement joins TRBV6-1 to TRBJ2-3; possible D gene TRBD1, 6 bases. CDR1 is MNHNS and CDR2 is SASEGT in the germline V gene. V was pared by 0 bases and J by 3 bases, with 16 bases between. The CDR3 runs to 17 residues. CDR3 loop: CASSEALVAGETDTQYF. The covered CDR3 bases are TGTGCCAGCAGTGAAGCCCTTGTGGCAGGGGAAACAGATACG.